This TCR beta chain emerged from a study of early T cells in non-severe SARS-CoV-2 infection. Note on this clonotype: The antigen is not known.

TCRdb itself ran the 5' RACE reads through MiXCR, one entry per CDR3 protein. The table includes around 72,000 distinct CDR3 sequences, roughly 9.1% detected once. Study-level points and caveats: Matching with VDJdb favored anti-spike CD8 responses (missing private and CD4 specificities).

The V and J ends lost 1 base and 11 bases, in that order; junction bases with no gene match: 11. Germline V gene lookup returns CDR1 SGHTA and CDR2 FQGNSA. The CDR3 runs to 15 residues. The V and J genes are TRBV7-2 and TRBJ1-1; 9 bases match TRBD1. The clonotype comes from an adult who was a healthcare worker with PCR-confirmed SARS-CoV-2 infection or an uninfected control (not recorded which). The input for sequencing was whole blood, taken at baseline. In DNA, the CDR3 is TGTGCCAGCAGCTTAGTTATACAGGGGGCGCGTGAGGCTTTCTTT. Translated, it gives CASSLVIQGAREAFF.